Listed below are T cell receptor beta chains from one sample, sequenced in a study of cytomegalovirus exposure and HLA in healthy donors. This table comes from immunoSEQ multiplex PCR, and its TCRdb copy is limited to in-frame clones, with some not included. The data show 94,000 or so clones, 70% to 85% seen once. The specimen sequenced was PBMCs. These receptors originate from a man in his fifties or sixties in good health and CMV-seronegative. CDR3s include the opening cysteine and the closing phenylalanine or tryptophan. The order of the fields is D gene, V gene, J gene, clone size, CDR3 protein, CDR3 DNA. A D gene is named only where the DNA matches it firmly. The listing skips clone size in some rows; elsewhere it reads once, few, many or a size class.

.	TRBV14	TRBJ2-7	.	CASSQDQVGQYF	TGTGCCAGCAGCCAAGACCAGGTGGGGCAGTACTTC
.	TRBV5-4	TRBJ2-5	.	CASSLGAGVETQYF	TGTGCCAGCAGCTTGGGGGCAGGGGTGGAGACCCAGTACTTC
.	TRBV5-5	TRBJ1-5	once	CASSNSGRGRNQPQHF	TGTGCCAGCAGCAACTCCGGGCGGGGTCGGAATCAGCCCCAGCATTTT
.	TRBV19	TRBJ2-7	.	CASSRQASSYEQYF	TGTGCCAGTAGTAGACAGGCAAGCTCCTACGAGCAGTACTTC
TRBD1	TRBV7-6	TRBJ2-2	few	CASSQGYRGRTGELFF	TGTGCCAGCAGCCAGGGGTACAGGGGGCGCACCGGGGAGCTGTTTTTT
.	TRBV4-1	TRBJ1-3	.	CASSQDGPRAPSGNTIYF	TGCGCCAGCAGCCAAGATGGGCCGCGGGCCCCCTCTGGAAACACCATATATTTT
.	TRBV7-9	TRBJ1-2	few	CASSLTGLMGYTF	TGTGCCAGCAGTTTAACAGGGCTTATGGGCTACACCTTC
.	TRBV7-2	TRBJ2-1	.	CASSIDRYNEQFF	TGTGCCAGCAGCATCGACAGATACAATGAGCAGTTCTTC
TRBD1	TRBV4-3	TRBJ1-4	many	CASSQVGQGDEKLFF	TGCGCCAGCAGCCAGGTGGGACAGGGGGACGAAAAACTGTTTTTT
TRBD1	TRBV29-1	TRBJ1-1	.	CSGGTGNTEAFF	TGCAGCGGCGGGACAGGGAACACTGAAGCTTTCTTT
TRBD2	TRBV30	TRBJ2-1	.	CAWRGTSGGVGEQFF	TGTGCCTGGAGAGGGACTAGCGGGGGGGTAGGTGAGCAGTTCTTC
.	TRBV7-2	TRBJ1-3	few	CASSLVGTTGNTIYF	TGTGCCAGCAGCTTAGTCGGGACTACTGGAAACACCATATATTTT
TRBD2	TRBV5-4	TRBJ2-1	.	CASSPTSGSSYNEQFF	TGTGCCAGCAGCCCTACTAGCGGAAGCTCCTACAATGAGCAGTTCTTC
.	TRBV5-1	TRBJ2-5	.	CASSPGNQGKETQYF	TGCGCCAGCAGCCCTGGAAACCAGGGGAAAGAGACCCAGTACTTC
.	TRBV27	TRBJ1-2	.	CASSLSPGNGYTF	TGTGCCAGCAGTTTATCCCCAGGGAATGGCTACACCTTC
.	TRBV14	TRBJ1-1	.	CASSPSWGDWPRNTEAFF	TGTGCCAGCAGCCCCTCCTGGGGGGACTGGCCGCGGAACACTGAAGCTTTCTTT
.	TRBV11-2	TRBJ2-7	.	CASSLGPGAVEQYF	TGTGCCAGCAGCTTAGGCCCAGGGGCGGTCGAGCAGTACTTC
TRBD2	TRBV6-6	TRBJ2-5	few	CASSYSTSGKETQYF	TGTGCCAGCAGTTACTCGACTAGCGGGAAAGAGACCCAGTACTTC
TRBD1	TRBV7-2	TRBJ2-7	.	CASSFHRDSRTYEQYF	TGTGCCAGCAGCTTCCACCGGGACAGCAGAACCTACGAGCAGTACTTC
TRBD1	TRBV2	TRBJ1-5	.	CASSQRQGRPGNQPQHF	TGTGCCAGCAGTCAAAGACAGGGGCGGCCCGGCAATCAGCCCCAGCATTTT
.	TRBV7-8	TRBJ2-7	.	CASSLSRYEQYF	TGTGCCAGCAGCCTGAGTCGTTACGAGCAGTACTTC
TRBD1	TRBV29-1	TRBJ2-7	.	CSVEVGTGLYEQYF	TGCAGCGTTGAAGTCGGGACAGGGTTATACGAGCAGTACTTC
.	TRBV28	TRBJ2-7	.	CASSCRLAPYEQYF	TGTGCCAGCAGTTGCCGGCTAGCCCCCTACGAGCAGTACTTC
TRBD1	TRBV5-6	TRBJ2-6	.	CASSPNRDRILSGANVLTF	TGTGCCAGCAGCCCGAACCGGGACAGGATCCTCTCTGGGGCCAACGTCCTGACTTTC
TRBD1	TRBV2	TRBJ2-5	.	CASRRETTGETQYF	TGTGCCAGCAGGAGGGAAACGACAGGGGAGACCCAGTACTTC